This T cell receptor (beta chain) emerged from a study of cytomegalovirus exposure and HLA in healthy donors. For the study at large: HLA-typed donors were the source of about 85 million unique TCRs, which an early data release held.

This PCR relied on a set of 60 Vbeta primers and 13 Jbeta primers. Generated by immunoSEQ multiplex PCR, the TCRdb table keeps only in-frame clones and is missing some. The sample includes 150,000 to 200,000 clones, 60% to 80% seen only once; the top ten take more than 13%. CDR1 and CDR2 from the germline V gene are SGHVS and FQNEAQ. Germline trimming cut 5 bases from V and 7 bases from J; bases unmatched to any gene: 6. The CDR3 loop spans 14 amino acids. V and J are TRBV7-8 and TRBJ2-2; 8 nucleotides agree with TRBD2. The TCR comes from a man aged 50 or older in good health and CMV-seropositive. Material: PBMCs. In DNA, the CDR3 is TGTGCCAGCAGCACTCGGGAGGGGGACGGGGAGCTGTTTTTT. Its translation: CASSTREGDGELFF.